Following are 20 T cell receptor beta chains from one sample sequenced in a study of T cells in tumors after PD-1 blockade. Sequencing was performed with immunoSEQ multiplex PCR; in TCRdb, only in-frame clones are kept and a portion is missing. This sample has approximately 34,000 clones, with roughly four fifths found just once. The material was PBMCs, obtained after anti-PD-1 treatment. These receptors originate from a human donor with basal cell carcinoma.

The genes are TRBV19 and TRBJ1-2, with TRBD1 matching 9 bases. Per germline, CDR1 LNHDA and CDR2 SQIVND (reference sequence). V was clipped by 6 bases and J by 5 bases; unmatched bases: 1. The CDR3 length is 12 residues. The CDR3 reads CASRDRGYGYTF. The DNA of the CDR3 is TGTGCCAGTAGGGACAGGGGATATGGCTACACCTTC. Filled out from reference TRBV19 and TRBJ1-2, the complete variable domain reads DGGITQSPKYLFRKEGQNVTLSCEQNLNHDAMYWYRQDPGQGLRLIYYSQIVNDFQKGDIAEGYSVSREKKESFPLTVTSAQKNPTAFYLCASRDRGYGYTFGSGTRLTVV.

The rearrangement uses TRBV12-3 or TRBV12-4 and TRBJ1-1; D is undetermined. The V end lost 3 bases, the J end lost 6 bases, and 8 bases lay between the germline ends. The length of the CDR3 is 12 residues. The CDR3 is CASSFGRSEAFF. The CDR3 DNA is TGTGCCAGCAGTTTCGGGCGATCTGAAGCTTTCTTT.

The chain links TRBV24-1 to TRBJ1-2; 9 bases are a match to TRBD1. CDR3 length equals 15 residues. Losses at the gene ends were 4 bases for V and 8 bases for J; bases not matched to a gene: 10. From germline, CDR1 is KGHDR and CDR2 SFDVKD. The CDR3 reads CATSDQGDRERGYTF. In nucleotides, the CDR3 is TGTGCCACCAGTGACCAGGGGGACAGGGAAAGGGGCTACACCTTC.

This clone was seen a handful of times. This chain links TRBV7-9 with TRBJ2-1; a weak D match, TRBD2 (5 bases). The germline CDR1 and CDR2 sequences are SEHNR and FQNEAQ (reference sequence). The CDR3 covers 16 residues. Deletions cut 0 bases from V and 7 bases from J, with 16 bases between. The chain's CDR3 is CASSLAGIARGNEQFF. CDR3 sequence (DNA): TGTGCCAGCAGCTTAGCCGGAATTGCTAGAGGGAATGAGCAGTTCTTC.

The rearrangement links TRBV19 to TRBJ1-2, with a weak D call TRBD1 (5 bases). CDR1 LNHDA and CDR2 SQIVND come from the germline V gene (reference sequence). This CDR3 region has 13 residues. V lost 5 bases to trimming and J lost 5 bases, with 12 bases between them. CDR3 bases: TGTGCCAGTAGTCCGGGGCGTGGGTATGGCTACACCTTC. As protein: CASSPGRGYGYTF.

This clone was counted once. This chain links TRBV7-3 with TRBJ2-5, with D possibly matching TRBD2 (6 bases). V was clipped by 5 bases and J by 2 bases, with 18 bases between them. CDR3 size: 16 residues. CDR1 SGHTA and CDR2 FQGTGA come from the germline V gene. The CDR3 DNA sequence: TGTGCCAGCAGCCTAGGTGGAGGGGTGAGACAAGAGACCCAGTACTTC. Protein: CASSLGGGVRQETQYF.

The CDR3 DNA follows: TGTGCCAGCTCACCAAAACGGGGGGACACTGAAGCTTTCTTT. Residues: CASSPKRGDTEAFF. The rearrangement joins TRBV18 to TRBJ1-1; perhaps TRBD1 as D (5 bases). Germline values: CDR1 KGHSH, CDR2 LQKENI. V was pared by 2 bases and J by 3 bases, with 10 bases between. The CDR3 consists of 14 residues. Supplemented by reference TRBV18 and TRBJ1-1, the full variable domain reads NAGVMQNPRHLVRRRGQEARLRCSPMKGHSHVYWYRQLPEEGLKFMVYLQKENIIDESGMPKERFSAEFPKEGPSILRIQQVVRGDSAAYFCASSPKRGDTEAFFGQGTRLTVV.

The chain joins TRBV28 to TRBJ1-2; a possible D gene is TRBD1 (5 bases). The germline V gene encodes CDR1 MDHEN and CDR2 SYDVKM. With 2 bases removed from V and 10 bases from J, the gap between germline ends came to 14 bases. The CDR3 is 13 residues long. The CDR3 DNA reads TGTGCCAGCAGTTTAAATGGGGCCAAATACTACACCTTC. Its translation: CASSLNGAKYYTF.

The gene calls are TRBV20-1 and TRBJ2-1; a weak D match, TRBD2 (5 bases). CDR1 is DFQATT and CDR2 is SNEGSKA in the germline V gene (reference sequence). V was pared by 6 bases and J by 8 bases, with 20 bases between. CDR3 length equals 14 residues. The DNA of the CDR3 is TGCAGTGCCAGTCGGGTAGGCCCGCGGGATGAGCAGTTCTTC. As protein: CSASRVGPRDEQFF.

CDR3 bases: TGTGCCAGCAGTTTATCCGGCAGGATTACGTCCGGGCATGAGCAGTTCTTC. Translating it yields CASSLSGRITSGHEQFF. The chain is built from TRBV27 and TRBJ2-1; D call uncertain. The CDR3 has 17 residues. V lost 0 bases to trimming and J lost 8 bases, with 20 bases between them. The germline V gene encodes CDR1 MNHEY and CDR2 SMNVEV (reference sequence).

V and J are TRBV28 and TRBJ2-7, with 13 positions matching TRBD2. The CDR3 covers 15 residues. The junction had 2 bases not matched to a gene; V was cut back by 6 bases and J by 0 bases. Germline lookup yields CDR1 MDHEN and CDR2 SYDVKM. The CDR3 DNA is TGTGCCAGCAGACTAGCGGGAGGGTCCTCCTACGAGCAGTACTTC. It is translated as CASRLAGGSSYEQYF.

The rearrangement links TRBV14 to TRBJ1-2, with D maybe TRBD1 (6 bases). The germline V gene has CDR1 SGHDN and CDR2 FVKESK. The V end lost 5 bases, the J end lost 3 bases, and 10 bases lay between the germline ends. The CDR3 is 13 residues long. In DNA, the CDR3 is TGTGCCAGCAGCTCACAGGGATACTATGGCTACACCTTC. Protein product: CASSSQGYYGYTF.

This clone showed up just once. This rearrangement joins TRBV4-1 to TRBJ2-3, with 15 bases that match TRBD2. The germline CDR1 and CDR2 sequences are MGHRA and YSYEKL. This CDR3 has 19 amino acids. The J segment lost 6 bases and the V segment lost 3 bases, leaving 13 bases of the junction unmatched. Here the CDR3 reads CASSHSGTSGGRAPDTQYF. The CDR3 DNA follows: TGCGCCAGCAGCCACAGCGGGACTAGCGGGGGGCGAGCACCTGATACGCAGTATTTT.

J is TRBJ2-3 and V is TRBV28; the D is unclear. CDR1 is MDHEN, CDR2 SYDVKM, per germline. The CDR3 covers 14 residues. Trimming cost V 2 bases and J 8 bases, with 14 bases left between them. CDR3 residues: CASSLGKRWGTQYF. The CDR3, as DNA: TGTGCCAGCAGTTTAGGAAAGCGTTGGGGTACGCAGTATTTT.

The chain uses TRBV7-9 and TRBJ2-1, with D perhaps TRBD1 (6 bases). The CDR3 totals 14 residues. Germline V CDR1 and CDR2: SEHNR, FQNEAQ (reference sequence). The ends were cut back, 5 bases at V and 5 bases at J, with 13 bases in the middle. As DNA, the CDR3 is TGTGCCAGCAGCGCCAGCGGACAGAACAATGAGCAGTTCTTC. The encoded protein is CASSASGQNNEQFF.

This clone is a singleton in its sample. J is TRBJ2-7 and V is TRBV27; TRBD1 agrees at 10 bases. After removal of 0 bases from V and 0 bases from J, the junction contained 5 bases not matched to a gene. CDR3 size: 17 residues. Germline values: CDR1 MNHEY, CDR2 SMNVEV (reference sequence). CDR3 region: CASSLSVDRGSSYEQYF. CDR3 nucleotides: TGTGCCAGCAGTTTATCGGTGGACAGGGGGTCCTCCTACGAGCAGTACTTC.

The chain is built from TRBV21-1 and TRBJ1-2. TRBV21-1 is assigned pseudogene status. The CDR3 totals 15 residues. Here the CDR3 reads CASSKGGVSNYGYTF. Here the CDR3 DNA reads TGTGCCAGCAGCAAAGGGGGGGTATCTAACTATGGCTACACCTTC.

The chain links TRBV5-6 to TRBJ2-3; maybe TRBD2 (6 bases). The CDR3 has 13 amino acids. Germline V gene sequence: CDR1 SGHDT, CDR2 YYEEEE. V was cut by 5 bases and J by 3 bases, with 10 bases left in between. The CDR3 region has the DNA TGTGCCAGCAGGGGGGGTACTACAGATACGCAGTATTTT. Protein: CASRGGTTDTQYF.

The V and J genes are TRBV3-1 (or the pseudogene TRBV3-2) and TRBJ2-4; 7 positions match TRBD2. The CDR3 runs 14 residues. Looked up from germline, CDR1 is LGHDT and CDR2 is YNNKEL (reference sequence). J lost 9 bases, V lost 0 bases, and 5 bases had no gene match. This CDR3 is CASSQDRSGGIQYF. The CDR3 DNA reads TGTGCCAGCAGCCAAGATCGTTCGGGAGGCATTCAGTACTTC.

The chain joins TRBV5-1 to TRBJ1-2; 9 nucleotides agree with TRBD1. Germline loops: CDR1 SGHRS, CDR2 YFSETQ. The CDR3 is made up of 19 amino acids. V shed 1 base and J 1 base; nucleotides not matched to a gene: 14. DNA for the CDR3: TGCGCCAGCAGCTTGACCCCCGGGACAGGGTCCCAGGGTAACTATGGCTACACCTTC. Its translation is CASSLTPGTGSQGNYGYTF.